The 2 T cell receptor beta chains in this list originate from one sample, sequenced in a study of blood T cells in healthy people across ages (dated by TCRdb to between 2015 and 2017). Libraries were made using 5' RACE. The sequencer listed for this sample is Illumina HiSeq 2500. A second PCR of roughly 6 to 11 cycles was run with a J-beta primer mix and a sample-barcoded 5' primer. TCRdb cleaned the public reads at Q25 with fastp, built clones with MiXCR and kept in-frame beta chains. Rows merge per CDR3 protein into single entries with the most common DNA and genes. In this sample the table shows 650,000 to 800,000 distinct CDR3 sequences, 40% to 50% of which occur a single time. The ten top clones hold nearly 20% of the sample. Specimen: blood. The receptors originated from a man aged 55 to 70 in good health.

This clonotype was detected ten times or more. One end of the junction fails to match germline, which may point to a read error. V gene TRBV11-2 combines with J gene TRBJ2-1; D is tentatively TRBD1 or TRBD2 (7 bases each). The CDR3 is made up of 16 amino acids. CDR1 SGHAT and CDR2 FQNNGV come from the germline V gene. CDR3 sequence (DNA): TGTGCCAGCAGTTTAGGGGGCGGGAGCTCCTACAATGAGCAGTTCTTC. Translated, it gives CASSLGGGSSYNEQFF.

This clonotype came up a few times. The CDR3 sequence: CASSQADRGNTEAFF. CDR3 coding DNA: TGCGCCAGCAGCCAAGCCGACAGGGGGAACACTGAAGCTTTCTTT. The chain carries TRBV4-3 and TRBJ1-1; 8 bases map to TRBD1. The CDR3 covers 15 residues. Germline CDR1 and CDR2: LGHNA and YSLEER. J was trimmed by 1 base and V by 1 base; bases with no gene match: 2.